These 6 T cell receptor beta chains were all obtained from the same sample, sequenced in a study of T cell responses to AZD1222 COVID-19 vaccine (dated by TCRdb to the early 2020s). The method behind the library was the immunoSEQ multiplex PCR assay. Entries here come from immuneACCESS through TCRdb and include only in-frame sequences with V and J called. Some clones fail to appear in such tables; in the studies checked, an unresolved V gene covers under half of the shortfall, and the cause of the remainder is unknown. The sample profile shows some 120,000 clones; 80% to 90% of them were found once. Around a sixth of the sample is held by the ten biggest clonotypes. The time point label here, explained by the study, means: baseline before first vaccination. The sample's treatment or condition label, decoded: meningococcal conjugate vaccine given as trial control. The sequences come from peripheral blood, collected on day 0 of MenACWY control vaccination. The receptors here all came from an adult in good health.

The V call is TRBV5-1, the J call TRBJ2-1; TRBD1 agrees at 9 bases. Germline V gives CDR1 SGHRS, CDR2 YFSETQ. V was pared by 4 bases and J by 8 bases, with 4 bases of the junction left unmatched. This CDR3 is built from 13 residues. Here the CDR3 DNA reads TGCGCCAGCAGCCGGGACAGGGACCATGAGCAGTTCTTC. The encoded protein is CASSRDRDHEQFF.

The chain links TRBV11-3 to TRBJ2-7; the D gene could be TRBD1 or TRBD2 (6 bases each). Trimming cost V 5 bases and J 6 bases, with 11 bases left between them. This CDR3 has 12 residues. The germline CDR1 and CDR2 sequences are SGHNT and YENEEA. The CDR3 DNA is TGTGCCAGCAGCCGACAGGAGGGCGAGCAGTACTTC. As protein: CASSRQEGEQYF.

The chain couples TRBV9 to TRBJ2-7; TRBD2 agrees at 9 bases. V shed 1 base and J 3 bases; nucleotides not matched to a gene: 5. Germline loops: CDR1 SGDLS, CDR2 YYNGEE. This CDR3 comprises 15 residues. CDR3 nucleotide sequence: TGTGCCAGCAGCGTAACAGCGGGAGGCCTCTACGAGCAGTACTTC. This sequence encodes CASSVTAGGLYEQYF.

This sequence joins TRBV20-1 and TRBJ2-7; D ambiguous. Germline lookup yields CDR1 DFQATT and CDR2 SNEGSKA (reference sequence). Trimming removed 6 bases at V and 4 bases at J, with 10 bases between. The CDR3 is 11 residues long. The CDR3, as DNA: TGCAGTGCAGGACCGTCTTACGAGCAGTACTTC. It translates to CSAGPSYEQYF.

This chain joins TRBV30 and TRBJ2-7, with 8 bases lining up with TRBD2. CDR1 is GTSNPN, CDR2 SVGIG, per germline (reference sequence). V shed 6 bases and J 6 bases; nucleotides not matched to a gene: 13. This CDR3 region has 14 residues. The DNA of the CDR3 is TGTGCCTGCTCAAGCGGGAGCCCCGCGGGCGAGCAGTACTTC. Protein product: CACSSGSPAGEQYF.

This clone came up once. The chain employs TRBV2 and TRBJ2-1; 12 bases are a match to TRBD2. This CDR3 region has 15 residues. The germline CDR1 and CDR2 sequences are SNHLY and FYNNEI. V shed 6 bases, J shed 9 bases, and the junction held 9 bases outside the gene matches. CDR3 protein: CASRPSSGRATEQFF. Here the CDR3 DNA reads TGTGCCAGCAGACCCTCTAGCGGGAGGGCCACTGAGCAGTTCTTC.